This T cell receptor beta chain was documented in a study of shared clonotypes between healthy human individuals. Clones were sequenced by immunoSEQ multiplex PCR, and TCRdb holds only the in-frame ones, with some missing. The table has fewer than 850,000 clones, roughly 96% seen once; the top ten hold about 0.22%. Germline CDR1 is SGDLS and CDR2 is YYNGEE. V was trimmed by 4 bases and J by 5 bases, leaving 17 bases between them. The CDR3 is 15 residues long. CD8 cells classed as naive were CD45RO-negative and positively selected for CCR7, excluding terminally differentiated effector memory CD45RA+ cells.

The sequencing input was naive CD8+ T cells sorted from blood. This chain connects TRBV9 to TRBJ2-3; D is tentatively TRBD1 or TRBD2 (6 bases each). The sequence derives from a man aged 25-40 years in good health. DNA for the CDR3: TGTGCCAGCAGCCCTGAGGGGGGTGAGGAAGATACGCAGTATTTT. Translated: CASSPEGGEEDTQYF. The entire variable domain, with the rest obtained from reference TRBV9 and TRBJ2-3, is as follows: DSGVTQTPKHLITATGQRVTLRCSPRSGDLSVYWYQQSLDQGLQFLIQYYNGEERAKGNILERFSAQQFPDLHSELNLSSLELGDSALYFCASSPEGGEEDTQYFGPGTRLTVL.